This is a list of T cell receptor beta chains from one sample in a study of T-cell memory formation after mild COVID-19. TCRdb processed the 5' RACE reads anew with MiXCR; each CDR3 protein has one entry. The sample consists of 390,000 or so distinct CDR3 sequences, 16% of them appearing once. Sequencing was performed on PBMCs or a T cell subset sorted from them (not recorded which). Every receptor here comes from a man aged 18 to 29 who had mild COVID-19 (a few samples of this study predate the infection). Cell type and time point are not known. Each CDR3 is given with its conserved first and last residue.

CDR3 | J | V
CAIRDSSTDTQYF | TRBJ2-3 | TRBV10-3
CASSVGSFVGDTQYF | TRBJ2-3 | TRBV9
CASSETGRQTQYF | TRBJ2-5 | TRBV28
CASSQGRNSYEQYF | TRBJ2-7 | TRBV5-6
CASSLEGGAKNIQYF | TRBJ2-4 | TRBV7-9
CASSPPGQGGEQFF | TRBJ2-1 | TRBV5-1
CASNEEYSPLHF | TRBJ1-6 | TRBV6-2/TRBV6-3
CASSDAGASTDTQYF | TRBJ2-3 | TRBV10-1
CASSLSGVFRDTQYF | TRBJ2-3 | TRBV12-3/TRBV12-4
CASHAGDLSGNTIYF | TRBJ1-3 | TRBV28
CASSLQGSASYNEQFF | TRBJ2-1 | TRBV5-1
CASSPWAGNEKLFF | TRBJ1-4 | TRBV5-1
CASSLWSSGGQGDTQYF | TRBJ2-3 | TRBV27
CSAPGQPDQPQHF | TRBJ1-5 | TRBV20-1
CASRLSGFSYNEQFF | TRBJ2-1 | TRBV14
CASSPGLAGGNPGEQFF | TRBJ2-1 | TRBV5-1
CASRDSGTRQYF | TRBJ2-3 | TRBV5-1
CDSSESGQETQYF | TRBJ2-5 | TRBV5-1
CASSRRQGRDNEQFF | TRBJ2-1 | TRBV14
CASSSPGEETQYF | TRBJ2-5 | TRBV5-1
CASSQDGDSGGGDTQYF | TRBJ2-3 | TRBV4-3
CSARAAESNQPQHF | TRBJ1-5 | TRBV20-1
CASRLTGIDTQYF | TRBJ2-3 | TRBV28
CASSTQTSNTEAFF | TRBJ1-1 | TRBV5-1
CASRQGSYGYTF | TRBJ1-2 | TRBV6-6
CASSFTSGGYEQYF | TRBJ2-7 | TRBV12-3/TRBV12-4
CATSDGVLPRLYF | TRBJ2-3 | TRBV24-1
CASANGVDGYTF | TRBJ1-2 | TRBV12-5
CASSPMTFADTQYF | TRBJ2-3 | TRBV18
CASSRGPPGQGNTEAFF | TRBJ1-1 | TRBV5-1
CASSQDGGGGISPLHF | TRBJ1-6 | TRBV4-2
CASCPGAVIWETQYF | TRBJ2-5 | TRBV5-1
CASSTGGQPQHF | TRBJ1-5 | TRBV19
CASSSVRGAPGELFF | TRBJ2-2 | TRBV7-6
CASSAHVQGYDGYTF | TRBJ1-2 | TRBV6-1
CSAALMADTQYF | TRBJ2-3 | TRBV20-1
CASSQDGGQTYEQYF | TRBJ2-7 | TRBV4-3
CASSLGISFYEQYF | TRBJ2-7 | TRBV7-2
CASSLAGPRTDTQYF | TRBJ2-3 | TRBV12-3/TRBV12-4
CASSLATGPPYEQYF | TRBJ2-7 | TRBV5-1
CASSEEGGDQPQHF | TRBJ1-5 | TRBV6-4
CASSSTGGLHEQYF | TRBJ2-7 | TRBV13
CASSRQGSTEAFF | TRBJ1-1 | TRBV7-9
CASSSGVGGFKFF | TRBJ2-1 | TRBV3-1
CASRLGGVAQYF | TRBJ2-3 | TRBV12-3/TRBV12-4
CASSTLAGDLTGELFF | TRBJ2-2 | TRBV5-1
CASSPQWGGNTEAFF | TRBJ1-1 | TRBV7-8
CASRTSTGIGANVLTF | TRBJ2-6 | TRBV6-6
CASGSTLETQYF | TRBJ2-5 | TRBV12-5
CASSPNLRGRNSPLHF | TRBJ1-6 | TRBV19
CSIPQGDDTQYF | TRBJ2-3 | TRBV29-1